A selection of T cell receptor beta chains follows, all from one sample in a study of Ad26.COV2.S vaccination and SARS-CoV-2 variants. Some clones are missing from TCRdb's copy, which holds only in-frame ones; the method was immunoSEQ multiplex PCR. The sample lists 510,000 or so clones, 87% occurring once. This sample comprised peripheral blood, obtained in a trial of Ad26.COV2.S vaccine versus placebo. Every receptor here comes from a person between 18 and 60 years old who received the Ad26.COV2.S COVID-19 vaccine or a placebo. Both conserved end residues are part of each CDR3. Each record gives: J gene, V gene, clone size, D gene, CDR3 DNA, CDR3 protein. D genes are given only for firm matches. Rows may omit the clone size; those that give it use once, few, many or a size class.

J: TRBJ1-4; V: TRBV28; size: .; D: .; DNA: TGTGCCAGCAGTACCGAAAGACAGGTTCTACCAACTAATGAAAAACTGTTTTTT; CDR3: CASSTERQVLPTNEKLFF
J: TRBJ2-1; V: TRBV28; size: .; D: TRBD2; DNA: TGTGCCAGCAGTCAAACTAGCGGGATTGAGCAGTTCTTC; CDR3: CASSQTSGIEQFF
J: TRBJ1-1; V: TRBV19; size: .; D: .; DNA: TGTGCCAGTAGTATAGGGGGGAACACTGAAGCTTTCTTT; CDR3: CASSIGGNTEAFF
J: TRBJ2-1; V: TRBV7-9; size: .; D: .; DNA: TGTGCCAGCAGCCATCTCTTCGGGGAGAGCTCCTACAATGAGCAGTTCTTC; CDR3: CASSHLFGESSYNEQFF
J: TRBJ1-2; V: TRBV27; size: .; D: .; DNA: TGTGCCAGCAAAATAACCCGGTGGCAGGGTGACAGCTACACCTTC; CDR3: CASKITRWQGDSYTF
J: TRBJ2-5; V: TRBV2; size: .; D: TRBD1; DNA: TGTGCCAGCAGTAGGGACAGGGTCGGTGAGACCCAGTACTTC; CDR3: CASSRDRVGETQYF
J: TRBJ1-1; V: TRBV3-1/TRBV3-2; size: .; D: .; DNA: TGTGCCAGCAGCCAAGGATTTAAGGGGGACACTGAAGCTTTCTTT; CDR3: CASSQGFKGDTEAFF
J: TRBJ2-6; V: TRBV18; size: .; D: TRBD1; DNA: TGTGCCAGCTCACCATCGACAGGGGCCCTCTCTGGGGCCAACGTCCTGACTTTC; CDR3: CASSPSTGALSGANVLTF
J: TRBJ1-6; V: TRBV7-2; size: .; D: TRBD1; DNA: TGTGCCAGCAGCTTACTGATGGGACAGCGCGGTGGGGTAAATTCACCCCTCCACTTT; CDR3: CASSLLMGQRGGVNSPLHF
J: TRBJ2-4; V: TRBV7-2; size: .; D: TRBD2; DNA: TGTGCCAGCAGCTTCTCCGGGACTAGCCAAGCCAAAAACATTCAGTACTTC; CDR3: CASSFSGTSQAKNIQYF
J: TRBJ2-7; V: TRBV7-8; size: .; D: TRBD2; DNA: TGTGCCAGCAGCTCTAGTGGGGCGGGAGAGTACGAGCAGTACTTC; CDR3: CASSSSGAGEYEQYF
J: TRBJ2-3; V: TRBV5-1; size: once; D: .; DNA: TGCGCCAGCAGCTTGGCCCCCCCAGATACGCAGTATTTT; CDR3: CASSLAPPDTQYF
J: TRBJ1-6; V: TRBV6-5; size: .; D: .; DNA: TGTGCCAGCAGTTACCAGGGAACCCTCCACTTT; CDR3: CASSYQGTLHF
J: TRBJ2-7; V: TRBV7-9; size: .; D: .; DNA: TGTGCCAGCACCAGCAGGGACCGGGCATGGGAGCAGTACTTC; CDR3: CASTSRDRAWEQYF
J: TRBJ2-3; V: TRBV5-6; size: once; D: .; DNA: TGTGCCAGCAGCTTGGGCCCAATCGGGCCGGGAGATACGCAGTATTTT; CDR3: CASSLGPIGPGDTQYF
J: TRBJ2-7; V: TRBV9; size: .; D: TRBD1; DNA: TGTGCCAGCAGCCCTGGACAGGCGACCTACGAGCAGTACTTC; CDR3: CASSPGQATYEQYF
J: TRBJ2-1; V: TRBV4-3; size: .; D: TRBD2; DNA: TGCGCCAGCAGCCAATATACTAGCGGGAGGAACAATGAGCAGTTCTTC; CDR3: CASSQYTSGRNNEQFF
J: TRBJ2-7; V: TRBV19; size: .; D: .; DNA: TGTGCCAGTGGCACCTCCTACGAGCAGTACTTC; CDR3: CASGTSYEQYF
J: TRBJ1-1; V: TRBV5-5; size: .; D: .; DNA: TGTGCCAGCAGCTTGGTCCCAGGATTGGGAACAGGGACTATGAACACTGAAGCTTTCTTT; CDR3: CASSLVPGLGTGTMNTEAFF
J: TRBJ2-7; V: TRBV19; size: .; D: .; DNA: TGTGCCAGTAGTAACGACCGTCGCTCCTACGAGCAGTACTTC; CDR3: CASSNDRRSYEQYF
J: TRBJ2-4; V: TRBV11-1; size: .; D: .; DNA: TGTGCCAGCAGCTTAATGACAGCCGGGAAAAACATTCAGTACTTC; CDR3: CASSLMTAGKNIQYF
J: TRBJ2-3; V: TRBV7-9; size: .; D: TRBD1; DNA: TGTGCCAGCAGCCCAGGACAGGGGACAGATACGCAGTATTTT; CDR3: CASSPGQGTDTQYF
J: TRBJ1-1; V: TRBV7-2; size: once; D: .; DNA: TGTGCCAGCAGCCCAGCGTCGGGAGGCGACACTGAAGCTTTCTTT; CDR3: CASSPASGGDTEAFF
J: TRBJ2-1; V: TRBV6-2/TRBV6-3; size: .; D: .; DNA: TGTGCCAGCAGTTACTCGAACCCGGGGGCCTACAATGAGCAGTTCTTC; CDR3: CASSYSNPGAYNEQFF
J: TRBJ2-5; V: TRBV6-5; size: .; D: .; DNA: TGTGCCAGCTCAAAGGCCAGCCAAGAGACCCAGTACTTC; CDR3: CASSKASQETQYF
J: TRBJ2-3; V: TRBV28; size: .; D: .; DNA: TGTGCCAGCAGCCCCCCATTGCCTACGGGGTATACGCAGTATTTT; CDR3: CASSPPLPTGYTQYF
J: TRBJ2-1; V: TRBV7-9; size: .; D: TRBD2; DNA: TGTGCCAGCAGAACGGCGGGAGGGCCGATATTCTTC; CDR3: CASRTAGGPIFF
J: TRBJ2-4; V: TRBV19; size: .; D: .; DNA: TGTGCCAGTAGTATGGCAGTGGGCGGCAGCGACCTAGCCAAAAACATTCAGTACTTC; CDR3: CASSMAVGGSDLAKNIQYF
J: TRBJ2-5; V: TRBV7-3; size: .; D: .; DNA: TGTGCCAGCAGCTCCGGGACCCTGGAGACCCAGTACTTC; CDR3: CASSSGTLETQYF
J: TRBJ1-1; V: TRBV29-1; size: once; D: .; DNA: TGCAGCGTTGAAGATCGGGTATGGGGCACTGAAGCTTTCTTT; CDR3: CSVEDRVWGTEAFF
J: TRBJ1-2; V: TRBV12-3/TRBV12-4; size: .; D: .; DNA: TGTGCCAGCAGTTTTAATTTAGTTGGCTACACCTTC; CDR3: CASSFNLVGYTF
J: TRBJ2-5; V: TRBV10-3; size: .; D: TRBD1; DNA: TGTGCCATCAGTGGAGGACAGGGGCAAGAGACCCAGTACTTC; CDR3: CAISGGQGQETQYF
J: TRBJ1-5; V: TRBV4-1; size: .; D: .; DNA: TGCGCCAGCAGCCAAGACTTGGCCGGAGGCAATCAGCCCCAGCATTTT; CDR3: CASSQDLAGGNQPQHF
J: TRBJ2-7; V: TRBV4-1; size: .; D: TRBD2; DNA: TGCGCCAGCAGCCAAGCGGGGGGTACCGTCTACGAGCAGTACTTC; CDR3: CASSQAGGTVYEQYF
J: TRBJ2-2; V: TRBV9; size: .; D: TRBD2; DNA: TGTGCCAGCAGCTGGGGACTAGCGGGAGGAGGCACCGGGGAGCTGTTTTTT; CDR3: CASSWGLAGGGTGELFF
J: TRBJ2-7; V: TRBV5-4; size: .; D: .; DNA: TGTGCCAGCAGCTTGGATCCGGGCCCTATCTCCTACGAGCAGTACTTC; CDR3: CASSLDPGPISYEQYF
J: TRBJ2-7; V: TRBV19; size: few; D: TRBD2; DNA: TGTGCCAGTAGTATTAGCGGGAGGGCCCACGAGCAGTACTTC; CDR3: CASSISGRAHEQYF
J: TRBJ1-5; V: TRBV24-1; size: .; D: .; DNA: TGTGCCACCAGTGATTGGGGACGGAATCAGCCCCAGCATTTT; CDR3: CATSDWGRNQPQHF
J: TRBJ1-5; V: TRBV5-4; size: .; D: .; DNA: TGTGCCAGCAGCTTGGGGACAGCCGAGCCCCAGCATTTT; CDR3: CASSLGTAEPQHF
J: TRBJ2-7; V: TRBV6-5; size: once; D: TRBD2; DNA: TGTGCCAGCGCCCGGACTAGCGGCTACGAGCAGTACTTC; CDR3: CASARTSGYEQYF
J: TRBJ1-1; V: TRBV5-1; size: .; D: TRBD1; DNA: TGCGCCAGCAGCTCGGCGACAGGGGTGGGCACTGAAGCTTTCTTT; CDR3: CASSSATGVGTEAFF
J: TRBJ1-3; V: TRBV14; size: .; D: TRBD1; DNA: TGTGCCAGCAGCGCCAGACAGGGTCCCGGAAACACCATATATTTT; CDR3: CASSARQGPGNTIYF
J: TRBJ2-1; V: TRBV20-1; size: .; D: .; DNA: TGCAGTGCTAGTTTGGCGGCCGTCGCAAATGAGCAGTTCTTC; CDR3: CSASLAAVANEQFF
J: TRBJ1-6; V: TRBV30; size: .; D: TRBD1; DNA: TGTGCCTGGAGGGGACAGATTAATTCACCCCTCCACTTT; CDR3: CAWRGQINSPLHF
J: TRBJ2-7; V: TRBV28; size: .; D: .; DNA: TGTGCCAGCAGTCCGGGGGGCGGGAGCCGTTGGTACTTC; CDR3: CASSPGGGSRWYF
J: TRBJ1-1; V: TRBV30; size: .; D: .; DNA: TGTGCCTCAAGCCGGGAGCCCGACACTGAAGCTTTCTTT; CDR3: CASSREPDTEAFF
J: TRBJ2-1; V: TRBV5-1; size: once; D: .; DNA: TGCGCCAGCAGCTTGGGGGAGGCCCGCTACAATGAGCAGTTCTTC; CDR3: CASSLGEARYNEQFF
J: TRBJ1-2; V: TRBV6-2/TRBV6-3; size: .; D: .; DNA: TGTGCCAGCAGTGGGGGAGTTTATGGCTACACCTTC; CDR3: CASSGGVYGYTF
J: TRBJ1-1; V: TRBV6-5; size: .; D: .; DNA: TGTGCCAGCAGGGGCTCAGGAAGTGAAGCTTTCTTT; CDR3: CASRGSGSEAFF
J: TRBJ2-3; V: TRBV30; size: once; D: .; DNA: TGTGCCTGGAACAGGGTCCGCACAGATACGCAGTATTTT; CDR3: CAWNRVRTDTQYF
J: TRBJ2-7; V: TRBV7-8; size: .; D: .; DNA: TGTGCCAGCAGCCAAAGTGGGACGTCTCTAGTGGGGGACGAGCAGTACTTC; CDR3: CASSQSGTSLVGDEQYF
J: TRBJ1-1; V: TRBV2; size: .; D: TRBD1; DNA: TGTGCCAGCAGCGACAGGGGTAGGGAGATCACTGAAGCTTTCTTT; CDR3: CASSDRGREITEAFF
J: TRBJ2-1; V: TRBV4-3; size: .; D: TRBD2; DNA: TGCGCCAGCAGCCAAGGAGGGGGGACTAGTCCTCAGTTCTTC; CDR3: CASSQGGGTSPQFF
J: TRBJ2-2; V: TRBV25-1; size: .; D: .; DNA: TGTGCCAGCAGTGATTTGGGGCAGGGGAGAGGCACCGGGGAGCTGTTTTTT; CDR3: CASSDLGQGRGTGELFF
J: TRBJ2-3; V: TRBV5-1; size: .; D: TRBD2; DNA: TGCGCCAGCAGCGGCGTAGCGGGAGGGCCAACAGATACGCAGTATTTT; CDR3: CASSGVAGGPTDTQYF
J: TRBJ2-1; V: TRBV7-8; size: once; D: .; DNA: TGTGCCAGCAGCTTAGTCGCAGGGTTGAATGAGCAGTTCTTC; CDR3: CASSLVAGLNEQFF
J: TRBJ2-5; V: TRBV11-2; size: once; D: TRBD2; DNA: TGTGCCAGCAGCTTGGGCGGGAGGGGCCTCAGAGAGACCCAGTACTTC; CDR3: CASSLGGRGLRETQYF